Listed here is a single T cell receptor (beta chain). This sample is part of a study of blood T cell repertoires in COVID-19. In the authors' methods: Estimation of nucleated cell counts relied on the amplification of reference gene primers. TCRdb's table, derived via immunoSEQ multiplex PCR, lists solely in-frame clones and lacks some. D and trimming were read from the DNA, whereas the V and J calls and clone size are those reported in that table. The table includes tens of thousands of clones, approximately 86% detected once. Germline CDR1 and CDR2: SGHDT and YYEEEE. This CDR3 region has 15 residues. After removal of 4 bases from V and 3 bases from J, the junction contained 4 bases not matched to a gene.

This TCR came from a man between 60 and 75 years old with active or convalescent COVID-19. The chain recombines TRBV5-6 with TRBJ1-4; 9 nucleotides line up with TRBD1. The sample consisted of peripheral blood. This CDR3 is CASSEGQGANEKLFF. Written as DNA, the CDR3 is TGTGCCAGCAGCGAGGGACAGGGTGCTAATGAAAAACTGTTTTTT.